The sequence of this TCR beta chain was determined in a study of CD8 T cells in Susac syndrome. Points from the study as a whole: The study conceded that relatively few individuals underwent its TCR sequencing and HLA analysis.

The CDR3 length is 11 residues. CDR1 is SQVTM, CDR2 ANQGSEA, per germline. The V gene end was trimmed by 6 bases and the J gene end by 4 bases; junction bases not matched to a gene: 2. From blood CD8+ and CD4+ T cells, TCR beta sequences were generated. The study used treatment-naive patients who had stable or active relapsing-remitting disease as multiple sclerosis controls. Random hexamers were used to reverse transcribe 0.5 to 1 ug of RNA. Amplification of the TCR beta CDR3 was carried out by immunoSEQ multiplex PCR, which spanned a total of 54 Vbeta and 13 Jbeta segments. TCRdb reprocessed the immunoSEQ multiplex PCR reads via MiXCR and lists one record per CDR3 protein. The table has 180,000 or so distinct CDR3 sequences, 90% to 96% seen once; the top ten hold approximately 0.1%. A note on this clonotype: Its antigen is not known.

The sequenced material came from CD4+ T cells from PBMCs. This clonotype was obtained from a human donor with multiple sclerosis. V gene TRBV29-1 combines with J gene TRBJ1-2; 7 positions match TRBD1. For the CDR3, the DNA is TGCAGCGTACAGGGGCCCTATGGCTACACCTTC. Its translation: CSVQGPYGYTF.